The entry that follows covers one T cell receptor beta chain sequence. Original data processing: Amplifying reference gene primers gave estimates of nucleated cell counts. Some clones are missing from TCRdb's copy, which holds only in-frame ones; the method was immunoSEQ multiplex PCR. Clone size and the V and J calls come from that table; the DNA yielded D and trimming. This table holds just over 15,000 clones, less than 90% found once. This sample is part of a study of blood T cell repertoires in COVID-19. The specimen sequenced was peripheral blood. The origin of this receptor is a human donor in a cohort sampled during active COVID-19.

As DNA, the CDR3 is TGTGCCAGAAGTAAGAGGGTGGGGGCCAAAAACATTCAGTACTTC. It specifies CARSKRVGAKNIQYF. V gene TRBV27 combines with J gene TRBJ2-4; D is possibly TRBD2 (5 bases). Per germline, CDR1 MNHEY and CDR2 SMNVEV (reference sequence). The CDR3 has 15 amino acids. Trimming removed 9 bases from V and 1 base from J, with 16 bases in between.